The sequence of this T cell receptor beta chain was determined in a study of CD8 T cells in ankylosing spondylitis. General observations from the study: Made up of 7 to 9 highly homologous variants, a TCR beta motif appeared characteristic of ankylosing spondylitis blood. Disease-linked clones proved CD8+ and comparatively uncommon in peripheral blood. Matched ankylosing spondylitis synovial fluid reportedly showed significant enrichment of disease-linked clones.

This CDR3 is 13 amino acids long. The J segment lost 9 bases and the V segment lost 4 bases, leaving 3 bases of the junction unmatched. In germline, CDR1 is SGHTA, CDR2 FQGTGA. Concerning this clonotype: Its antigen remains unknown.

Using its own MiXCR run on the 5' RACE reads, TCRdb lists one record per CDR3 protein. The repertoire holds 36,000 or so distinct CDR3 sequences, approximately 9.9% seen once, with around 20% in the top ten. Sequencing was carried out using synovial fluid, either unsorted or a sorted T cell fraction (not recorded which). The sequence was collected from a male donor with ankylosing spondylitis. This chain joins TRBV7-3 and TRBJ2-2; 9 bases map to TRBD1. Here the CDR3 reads CASSSTGGRELFF. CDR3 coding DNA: TGTGCCAGCAGCTCCACAGGGGGCCGGGAGCTGTTTTTT.